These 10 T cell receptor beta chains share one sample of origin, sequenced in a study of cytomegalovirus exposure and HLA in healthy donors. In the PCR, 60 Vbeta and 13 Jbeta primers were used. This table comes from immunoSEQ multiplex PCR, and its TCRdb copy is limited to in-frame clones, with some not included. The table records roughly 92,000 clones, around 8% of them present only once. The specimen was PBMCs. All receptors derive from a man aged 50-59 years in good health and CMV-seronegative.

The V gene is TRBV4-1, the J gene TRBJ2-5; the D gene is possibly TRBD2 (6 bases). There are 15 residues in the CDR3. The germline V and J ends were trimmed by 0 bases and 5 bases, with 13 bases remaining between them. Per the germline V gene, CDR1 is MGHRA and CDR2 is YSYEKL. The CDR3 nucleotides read TGCGCCAGCAGCCAAGAAGGAGGGCCCGGGGAGACCCAGTACTTC. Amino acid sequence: CASSQEGGPGETQYF.

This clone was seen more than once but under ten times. The CDR3 region has the DNA TGTGCCAGCAGCACTCGCGACAGGGTTAGAGAAAAACTGTTTTTT. This encodes CASSTRDRVREKLFF. V gene TRBV28 combines with J gene TRBJ1-4, with 7 bases lining up with TRBD1. V lost 6 bases to trimming and J lost 8 bases; unmatched junction nucleotides: 12. CDR1 and CDR2 from the germline V gene are MDHEN and SYDVKM. The CDR3 consists of 15 residues. Based on the CDR3 plus reference TRBV28 and TRBJ1-4, the full variable domain is DVKVTQSSRYLVKRTGEKVFLECVQDMDHENMFWYRQDPGLGLRLIYFSYDVKMKEKGDIPEGYSVSREKKERFSLILESASTNQTSMYLCASSTRDRVREKLFFGSGTQLSVL.

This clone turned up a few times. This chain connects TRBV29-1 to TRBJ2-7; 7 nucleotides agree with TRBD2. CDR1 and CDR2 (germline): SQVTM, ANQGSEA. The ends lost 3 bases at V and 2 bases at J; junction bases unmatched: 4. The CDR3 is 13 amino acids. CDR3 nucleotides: TGCAGCGTTGAGTCAGCGGGAACCTACGAGCAGTACTTC. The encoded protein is CSVESAGTYEQYF.

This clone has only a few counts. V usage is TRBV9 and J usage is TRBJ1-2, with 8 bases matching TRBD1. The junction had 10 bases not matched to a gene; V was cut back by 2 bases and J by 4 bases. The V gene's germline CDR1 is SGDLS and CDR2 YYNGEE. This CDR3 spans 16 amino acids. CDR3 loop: CASSVLDRAVGYGYTF. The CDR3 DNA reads TGTGCCAGCAGCGTTTTGGACAGGGCTGTAGGCTATGGCTACACCTTC.

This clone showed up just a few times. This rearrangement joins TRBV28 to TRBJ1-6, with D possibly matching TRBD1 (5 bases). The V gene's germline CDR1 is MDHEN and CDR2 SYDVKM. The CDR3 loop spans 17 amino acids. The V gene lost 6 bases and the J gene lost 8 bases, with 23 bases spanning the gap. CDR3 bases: TGTGCCAGCAGCTCCTCGGGGTCTGCAGGGAGGTATTCACCCCTCCACTTT. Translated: CASSSSGSAGRYSPLHF.

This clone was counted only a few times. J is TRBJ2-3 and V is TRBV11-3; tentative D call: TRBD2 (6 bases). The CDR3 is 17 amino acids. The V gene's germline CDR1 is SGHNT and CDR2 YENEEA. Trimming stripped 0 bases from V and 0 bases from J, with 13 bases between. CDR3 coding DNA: TGTGCCAGCAGCTTAGAGGTATGGGACTCTAGCACAGATACGCAGTATTTT. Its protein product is CASSLEVWDSSTDTQYF.

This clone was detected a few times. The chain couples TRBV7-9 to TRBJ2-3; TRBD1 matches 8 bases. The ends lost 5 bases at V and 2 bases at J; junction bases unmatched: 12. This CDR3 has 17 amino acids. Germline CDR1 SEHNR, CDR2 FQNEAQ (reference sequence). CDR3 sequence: CASSQPETGAPTDTQYF. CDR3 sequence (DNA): TGTGCCAGCAGCCAACCGGAGACAGGGGCCCCCACAGATACGCAGTATTTT.

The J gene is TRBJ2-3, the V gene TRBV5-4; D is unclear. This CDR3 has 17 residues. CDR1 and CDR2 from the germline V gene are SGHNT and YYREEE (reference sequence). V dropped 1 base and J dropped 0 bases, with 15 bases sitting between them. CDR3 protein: CASSLPLGESSTDTQYF. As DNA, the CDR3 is TGTGCCAGCAGCTTGCCCCTCGGAGAATCGAGCACAGATACGCAGTATTTT.

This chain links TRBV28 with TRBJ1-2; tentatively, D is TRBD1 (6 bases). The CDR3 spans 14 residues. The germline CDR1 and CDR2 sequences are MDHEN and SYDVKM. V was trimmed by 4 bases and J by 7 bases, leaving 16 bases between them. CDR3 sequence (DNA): TGTGCCAGCAGTTCCACAGGGCGCCGGGGTGGCTACACCTTC. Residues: CASSSTGRRGGYTF.

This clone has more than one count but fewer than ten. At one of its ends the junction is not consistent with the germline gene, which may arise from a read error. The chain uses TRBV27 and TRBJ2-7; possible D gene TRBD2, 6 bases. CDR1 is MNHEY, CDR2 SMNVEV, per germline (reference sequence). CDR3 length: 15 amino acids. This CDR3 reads CASSLSGRNSHEQYF. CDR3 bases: TGTGCCAGCAGTCTATCCGGGAGAAACTCCCACGAGCAGTACTTC.